Described below is a single TCR beta chain sequence and its context. Its antigen is not known. The treatment was: 19 received Ad26.COV2.S at low or high dose, single or two shots; several received placebo; per-sample allocation not given. Sampling was performed 63 days after the first vaccine or placebo injection. In Boston, an adult donor aged 18-55 years took part. The data were obtained in a study of Ad26.COV2.S vaccination and SARS-CoV-2 variants. General study points: Spike-specific responses of CD8+ and CD4+ T cells were reported to display substantial breadth after vaccination. In TCR breadth and depth analyses, total T cell responses may have been underestimated.

Trimming took off 5 bases at V and 4 bases at J, with 15 bases between the two ends. This CDR3 spans 14 amino acids. Per germline, CDR1 SGHTA and CDR2 FQGNSA. Using immunoSEQ multiplex PCR, the repertoire was profiled, and TCRdb retains in-frame clones only, with some absent. The table lists roughly 380,000 clones, roughly 81% of them singletons. Specimen: peripheral blood, collected in a trial of Ad26.COV2.S vaccine versus placebo. This clonotype originated in a person aged 18 to 59 who received the Ad26.COV2.S COVID-19 vaccine or a placebo. V usage is TRBV7-2 and J usage is TRBJ2-7; weak D call: TRBD2 (7 bases). The CDR3 bases are TGTGCCAGCAGCGAAATGGAGGGGGGGTACGAGCAGTACTTC. This encodes CASSEMEGGYEQYF.